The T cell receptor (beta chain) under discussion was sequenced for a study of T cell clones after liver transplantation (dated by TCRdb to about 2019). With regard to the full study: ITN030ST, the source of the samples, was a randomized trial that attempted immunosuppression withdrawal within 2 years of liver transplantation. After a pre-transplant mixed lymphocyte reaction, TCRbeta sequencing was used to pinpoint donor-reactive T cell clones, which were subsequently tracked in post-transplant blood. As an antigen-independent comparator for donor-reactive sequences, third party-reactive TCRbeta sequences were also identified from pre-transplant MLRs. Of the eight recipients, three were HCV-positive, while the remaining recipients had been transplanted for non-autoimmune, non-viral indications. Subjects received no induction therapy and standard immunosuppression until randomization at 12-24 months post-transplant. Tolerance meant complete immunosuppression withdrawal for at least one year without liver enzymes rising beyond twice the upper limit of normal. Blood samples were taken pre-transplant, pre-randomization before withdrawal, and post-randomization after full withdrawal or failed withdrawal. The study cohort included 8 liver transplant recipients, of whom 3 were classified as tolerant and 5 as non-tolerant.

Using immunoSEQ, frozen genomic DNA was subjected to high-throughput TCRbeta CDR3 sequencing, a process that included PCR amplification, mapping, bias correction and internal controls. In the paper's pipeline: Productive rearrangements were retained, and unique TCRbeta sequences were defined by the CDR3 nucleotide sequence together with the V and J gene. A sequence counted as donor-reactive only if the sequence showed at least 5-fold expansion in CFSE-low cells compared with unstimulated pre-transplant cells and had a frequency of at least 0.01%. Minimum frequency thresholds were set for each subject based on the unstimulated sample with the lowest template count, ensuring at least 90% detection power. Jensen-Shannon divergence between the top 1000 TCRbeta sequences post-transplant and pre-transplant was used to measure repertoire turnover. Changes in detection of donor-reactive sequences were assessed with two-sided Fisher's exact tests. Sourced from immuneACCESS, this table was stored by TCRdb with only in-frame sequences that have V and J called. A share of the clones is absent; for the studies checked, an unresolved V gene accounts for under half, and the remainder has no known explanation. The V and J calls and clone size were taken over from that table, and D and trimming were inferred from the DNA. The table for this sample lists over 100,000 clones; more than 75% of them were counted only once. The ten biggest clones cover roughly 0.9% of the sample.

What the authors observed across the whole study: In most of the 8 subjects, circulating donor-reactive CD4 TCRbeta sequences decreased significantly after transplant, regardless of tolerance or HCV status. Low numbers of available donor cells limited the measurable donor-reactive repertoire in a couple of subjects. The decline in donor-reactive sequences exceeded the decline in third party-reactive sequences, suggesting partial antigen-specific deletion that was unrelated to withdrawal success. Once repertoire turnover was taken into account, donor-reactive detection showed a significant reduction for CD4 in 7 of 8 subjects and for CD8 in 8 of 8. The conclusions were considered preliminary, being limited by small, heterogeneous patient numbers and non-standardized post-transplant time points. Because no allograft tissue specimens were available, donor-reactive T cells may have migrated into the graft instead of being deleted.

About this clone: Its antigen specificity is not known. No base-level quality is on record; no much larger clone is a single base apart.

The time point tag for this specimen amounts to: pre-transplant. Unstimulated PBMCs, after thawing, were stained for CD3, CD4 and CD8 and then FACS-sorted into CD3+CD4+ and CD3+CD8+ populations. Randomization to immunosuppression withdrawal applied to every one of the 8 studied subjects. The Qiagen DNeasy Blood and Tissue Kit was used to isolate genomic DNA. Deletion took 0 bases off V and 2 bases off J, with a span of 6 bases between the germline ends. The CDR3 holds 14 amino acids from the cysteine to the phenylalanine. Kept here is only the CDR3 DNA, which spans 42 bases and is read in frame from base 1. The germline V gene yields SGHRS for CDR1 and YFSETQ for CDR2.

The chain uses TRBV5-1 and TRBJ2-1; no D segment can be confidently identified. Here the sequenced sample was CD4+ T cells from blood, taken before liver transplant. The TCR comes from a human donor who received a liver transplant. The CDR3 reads CASSLGGPYNEQFF. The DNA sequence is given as TGCGCCAGCAGCTTGGGCGGTCCCTACAATGAGCAGTTCTTC.